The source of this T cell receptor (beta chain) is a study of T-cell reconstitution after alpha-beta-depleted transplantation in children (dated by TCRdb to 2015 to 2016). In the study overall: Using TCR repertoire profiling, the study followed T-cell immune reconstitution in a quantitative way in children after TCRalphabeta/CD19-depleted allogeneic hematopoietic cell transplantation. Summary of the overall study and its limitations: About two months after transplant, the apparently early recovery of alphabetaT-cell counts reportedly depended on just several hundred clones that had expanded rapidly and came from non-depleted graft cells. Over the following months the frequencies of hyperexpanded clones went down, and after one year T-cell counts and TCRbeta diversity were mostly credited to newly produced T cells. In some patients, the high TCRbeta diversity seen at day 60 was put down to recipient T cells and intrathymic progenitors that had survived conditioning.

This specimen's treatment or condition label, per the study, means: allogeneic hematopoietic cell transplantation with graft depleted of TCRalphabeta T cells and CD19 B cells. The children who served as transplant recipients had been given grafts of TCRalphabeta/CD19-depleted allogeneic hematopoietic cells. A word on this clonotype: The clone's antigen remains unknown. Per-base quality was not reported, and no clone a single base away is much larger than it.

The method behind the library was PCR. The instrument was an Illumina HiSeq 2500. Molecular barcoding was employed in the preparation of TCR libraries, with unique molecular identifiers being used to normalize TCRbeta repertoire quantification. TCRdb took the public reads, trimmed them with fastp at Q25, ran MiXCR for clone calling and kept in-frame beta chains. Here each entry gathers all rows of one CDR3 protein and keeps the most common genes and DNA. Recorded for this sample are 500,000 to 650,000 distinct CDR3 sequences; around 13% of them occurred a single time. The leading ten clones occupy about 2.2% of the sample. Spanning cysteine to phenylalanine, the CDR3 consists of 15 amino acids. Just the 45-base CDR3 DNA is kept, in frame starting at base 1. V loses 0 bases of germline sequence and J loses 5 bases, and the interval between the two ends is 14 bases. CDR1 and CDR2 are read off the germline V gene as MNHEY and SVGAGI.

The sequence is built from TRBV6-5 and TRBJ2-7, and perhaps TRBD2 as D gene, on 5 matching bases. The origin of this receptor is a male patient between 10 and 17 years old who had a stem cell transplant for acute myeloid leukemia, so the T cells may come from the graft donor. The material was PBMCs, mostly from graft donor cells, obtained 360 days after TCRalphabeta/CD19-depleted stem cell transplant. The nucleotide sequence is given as TGTGCCAGCAGTTACTCGATTCTGGGAGCGCACGAGCAGTACTTC. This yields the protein CASSYSILGAHEQYF.